This record covers a single TCR beta chain. Its antigen is not known. The CDR3 is made up of 14 amino acids. In germline, CDR1 is MDHEN, CDR2 SYDVKM. The ends lost 3 bases at V and 5 bases at J; junction bases unmatched: 7. The sample is drawn from a study of siplizumab effects on memory and regulatory T cells. Broader study findings: Assignment of a naive or memory phenotype failed for roughly 80-97% of the proliferating CD4+ or CD8+ clones. A minor share of alloreactive clones matched unstimulated subsets. The diversity of naive T cells seemed greater than that of memory cells, and their alloresponse contribution seemed major.

Each sample yielded 90,000 to 100,000 assayed TCR templates. Sequencing was performed with immunoSEQ multiplex PCR; in TCRdb, only in-frame clones are kept and a portion is missing. Of over 100,000 clones in the sample, 80% to 95% were seen once. The chain joins TRBV28 to TRBJ2-7; 7 nucleotides line up with TRBD2. The source material was CD4+ T cells sorted from blood. The sequence was collected from a human donor in good health. The CDR3 loop is CASSLWQGGDEQYF. The CDR3 DNA is TGTGCCAGCAGTTTGTGGCAGGGAGGGGACGAGCAGTACTTC.